This T cell receptor (beta chain) was recovered during a study of blood T cell repertoires in COVID-19. Looking at the study overall: The origin of the acute and convalescent COVID-19 samples was the United States, Italy and Spain. T cells, B-cell-depleted T cells, or PBMCs supplied cDNA or gDNA.

In the study's own analysis: Scientists estimated how many nucleated cells there were by amplifying reference gene primers. Assay used: immunoSEQ multiplex PCR; TCRdb lists only in-frame clones, some missing. V and J calls and clone size are as listed in that table; D and trimming were resolved from the DNA. The repertoire includes fewer than 110,000 clones, roughly 80% of them detected once, and about 11% sits in the top ten. Looked up from germline, CDR1 is MNHEY and CDR2 is SVGAGI. The CDR3 covers 12 residues. V dropped 6 bases and J dropped 7 bases, with 12 bases sitting between them. The TCR was taken from a human donor in a cohort sampled during active COVID-19. The chain links TRBV6-5 to TRBJ2-5, with D maybe TRBD2 (5 bases). Specimen: peripheral blood. CDR3 in amino acids: CASSDPAGTQYF. For the CDR3, the DNA is TGTGCCAGCAGCGACCCCGCGGGGACCCAGTACTTC.